The entry below gives a single TCR beta chain sequence along with its context. The antigen this receptor binds is unknown. A much larger clone sits a single nucleotide away, making a read error possible. No conserved phenylalanine or tryptophan is present at the end of the CDR3, so a read error is the likely explanation. The length of the CDR3 is 19 amino acids, counting both ends. CDR3 DNA only is kept here, 57 bases in frame from base 1. After removal of 7 bases from V and 6 bases from J, the junction retains 19 bases not matched to a gene. The germline V gene specifies SGHRS as CDR1 and YFSETQ as CDR2. This specimen comes from a study of CD8+CD57+ T cells in acquired aplastic anemia (dated by TCRdb to 2016 to 2019). For the wider study: A mean of about 3 ug of DNA, ranging from roughly 0.19 to 27.4 ug, was extracted from sorted CD4+ and CD8+ cells. For healthy donor samples, the average read count was around 10 million for CD4+ cells and 11 million to 14 million for CD8+ cells.

Here is what the overall study found, with its caveats: Roughly 29 CD8+ CDR3 sequences were found to be shared between patients and controls, but these sequences appeared to be highly expressed in patients and within the immunodominant clones of the patients. Patients and healthy controls showed no significant difference in CD8+ Simpson's diversity (P=0.060).

TCR beta VDJ combination and CDR3 sequence profiling used genomic DNA as the template. An Illumina HiSeq 2000 was used for TCR repertoire sequencing. The published analysis was carried out like this. Repertoires were assessed using TRBV/TRBJ rearrangement plots, CDR3 size and DJ length profiles, and Simpson's diversity index. The immunodominant clone was defined as the most abundant DNA sequence in deep sequencing data. CDR3 amino acid sequences were screened for sharing across subjects and were compared with published repertoires and the VDJdb database. The raw public reads went through TCRdb reprocessing: fastp at Q25, MiXCR clone calling, in-frame beta chains kept. Each CDR3 protein appears once, grouped with its most common genes and DNA. TCRdb's processing, not the authors', yielded these V and J calls. The sample contains about 210,000 distinct CDR3 sequences, under 65% of them found a single time. The ten largest clones take up approximately 30% of the sample.

In the study, sorted CD4+ and CD8+ blood T cells from patients with severe aplastic anemia and from healthy subjects underwent deep sequencing of TCR repertoires. Ficoll-Paque density gradient centrifugation was used to isolate peripheral blood mononuclear cells. Before DNA extraction, CD4+ and CD8+ T cells were sorted by FACS or by magnetic beads. Here the chain combines TRBV5-1 and TRBJ2-1; TRBD2 lines up with 13 middle nucleotides. Material for sequencing was sorted CD4+, CD8+, or CD8+CD57+ T cells (not recorded which) from PBMCs. This TCR came from a human donor in good health. The bases read TGCGCCAGCGCCCCAAGGGATACTAGCGGGAGGGCCCCTAGCAATGAGCAGTTCCTC. Its amino acids are CASAPRDTSGRAPSNEQFL.